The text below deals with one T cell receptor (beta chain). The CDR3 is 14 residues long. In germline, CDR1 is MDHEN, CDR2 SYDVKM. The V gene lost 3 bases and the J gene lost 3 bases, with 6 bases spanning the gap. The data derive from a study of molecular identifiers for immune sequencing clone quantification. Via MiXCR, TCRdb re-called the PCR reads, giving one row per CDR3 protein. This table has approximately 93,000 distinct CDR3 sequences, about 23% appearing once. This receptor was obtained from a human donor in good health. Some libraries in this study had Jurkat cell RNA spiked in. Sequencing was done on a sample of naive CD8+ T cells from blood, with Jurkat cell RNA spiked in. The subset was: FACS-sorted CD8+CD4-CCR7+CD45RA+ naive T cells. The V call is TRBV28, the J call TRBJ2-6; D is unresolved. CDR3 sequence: CASSLIDGANVLTF. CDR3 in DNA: TGTGCCAGCAGTTTGATCGATGGGGCCAACGTCCTGACTTTC.